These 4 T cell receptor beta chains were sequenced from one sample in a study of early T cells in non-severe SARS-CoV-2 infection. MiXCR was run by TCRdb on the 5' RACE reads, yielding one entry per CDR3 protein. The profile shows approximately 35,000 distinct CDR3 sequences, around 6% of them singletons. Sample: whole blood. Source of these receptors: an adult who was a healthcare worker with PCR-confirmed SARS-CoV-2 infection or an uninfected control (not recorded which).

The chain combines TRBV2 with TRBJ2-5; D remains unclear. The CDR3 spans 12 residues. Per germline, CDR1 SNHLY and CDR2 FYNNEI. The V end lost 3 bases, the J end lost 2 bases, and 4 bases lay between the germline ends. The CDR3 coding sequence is TGTGCCAGCAGTGAGGGGCAAGAGACCCAGTACTTC. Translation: CASSEGQETQYF.

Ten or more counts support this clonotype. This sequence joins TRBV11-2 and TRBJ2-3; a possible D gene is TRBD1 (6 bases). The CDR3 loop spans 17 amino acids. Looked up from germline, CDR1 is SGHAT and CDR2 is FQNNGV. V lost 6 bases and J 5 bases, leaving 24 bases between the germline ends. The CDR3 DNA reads TGTGCCAGCAGACGTCCAGGGGTTTCTATTCCGAGAGATACGCAGTATTTT. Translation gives CASRRPGVSIPRDTQYF.

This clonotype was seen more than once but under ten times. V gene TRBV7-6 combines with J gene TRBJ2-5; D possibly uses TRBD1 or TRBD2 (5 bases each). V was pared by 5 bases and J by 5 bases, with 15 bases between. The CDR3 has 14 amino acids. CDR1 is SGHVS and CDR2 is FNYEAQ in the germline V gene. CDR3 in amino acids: CASSPGPRGETQYF. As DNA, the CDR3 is TGTGCCAGCAGCCCGGGACCCCGAGGGGAGACCCAGTACTTC. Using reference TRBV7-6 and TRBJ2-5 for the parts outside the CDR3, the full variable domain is GAGVSQSPRYKVTKRGQDVALRCDPISGHVSLYWYRQALGQGPEFLTYFNYEAQQDKSGLPNDRFSAERPEGSISTLTIQRTEQRDSAMYRCASSPGPRGETQYFGPGTRLLVL.

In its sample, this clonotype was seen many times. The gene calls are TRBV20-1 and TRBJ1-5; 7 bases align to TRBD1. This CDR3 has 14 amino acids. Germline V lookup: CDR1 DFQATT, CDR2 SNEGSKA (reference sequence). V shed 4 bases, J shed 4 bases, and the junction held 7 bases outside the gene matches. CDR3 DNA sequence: TGCAGTGCTATGTACAGGGGCTATAATCAGCCCCAGCATTTT. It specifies CSAMYRGYNQPQHF.